The present entry profiles one TCR beta chain with its context. Its antigen is not identified. Assay: immunoSEQ multiplex PCR; the TCRdb copy retains only in-frame clones and omits some. Counted here are approximately 92,000 clones, about 85% occurring once; the ten biggest clones make up 3.5% to 5.5%. Trimming removed 3 bases at V and 6 bases at J, with 13 bases between. The CDR3 contains 14 residues. Germline lookup yields CDR1 SGHVS and CDR2 FQNEAQ. Healthy donors had no documented immune events, such as infections, while sampled. This entry belongs to a study of identifying expanded T cells in peripheral blood. Study-level findings and limits: Approximately 2-week clone count variance significantly increased as total template count grew. Around 1.2 clones differed between technical replicates, versus about 16 and 19 over time.

The chain has TRBV7-8 and TRBJ2-3, with TRBD1 as a possible D gene (5 bases). The receptor was derived from a person aged 18 to 70 in good health. Material for sequencing was blood. The CDR3 DNA sequence: TGTGCCAGCAGCTTCTCGGACATACTCGATACGCAGTATTTT. Translated, it gives CASSFSDILDTQYF.